These T cell receptor beta chains were read from a single sample in a study of response to subunit inactivated influenza vaccine. TCRdb ran MiXCR on the RT-PCR reads and lists one entry per CDR3 protein. The sample has around 530,000 distinct CDR3 sequences, approximately 15% seen once. The sample in question was CD4+ T cells sorted from PBMCs, obtained roughly 24 months after vaccination. Source of these receptors: a man aged 45 to 70 who received an inactivated influenza vaccine. Each CDR3 is given with its conserved first and last residue. D genes are given only for firm matches. A clone size is listed for some rows: how often the clone was seen (once, few, many), or a class if it is expanded.

J: TRBJ2-1; D: -; V: TRBV7-9; length: 16; size: -; CDR3: CASSLWPASKGNEQFF; DNA: TGTGCCAGCAGCTTATGGCCAGCCTCAAAGGGAAATGAGCAGTTCTTC
J: TRBJ2-1; D: -; V: TRBV20-1; length: 16; size: few; CDR3: CSARPLLGGASNEQFF; DNA: TGCAGTGCTAGACCCCTCCTAGGGGGGGCCAGCAATGAGCAGTTCTTC
J: TRBJ2-1; D: TRBD2; V: TRBV27; length: 15; size: -; CDR3: CASSLTGLVYNEQFF; DNA: TGTGCCAGCAGTTTAACGGGACTAGTCTACAATGAGCAGTTCTTC
J: TRBJ1-2; D: -; V: TRBV5-1; length: 14; size: -; CDR3: CASSKDTGAYGYTF; DNA: TGCGCCAGCAGCAAGGACACGGGGGCCTATGGCTACACCTTC
J: TRBJ2-7; D: TRBD1; V: TRBV20-1; length: 15; size: few; CDR3: CSAEAIGTGVDEQYF; DNA: TGCAGTGCTGAAGCGATCGGGACAGGGGTGGACGAGCAGTACTTC
J: TRBJ2-7; D: -; V: TRBV20-1; length: 14; size: -; CDR3: CSAPPGQNRYEQYF; DNA: TGCAGTGCCCCACCCGGGCAAAACCGTTACGAGCAGTACTTC
J: TRBJ2-7; D: -; V: TRBV28; length: 14; size: -; CDR3: CASNPQVPTYEQYF; DNA: TGTGCCAGCAACCCACAGGTCCCTACCTACGAGCAGTACTTC
J: TRBJ2-2; D: TRBD2; V: TRBV20-1; length: 15; size: -; CDR3: CSARVLAGGTGELFF; DNA: TGCAGTGCTAGAGTACTAGCGGGGGGCACCGGGGAGCTGTTTTTT
J: TRBJ2-1; D: TRBD2; V: TRBV24-1; length: 16; size: -; CDR3: CATSDGLAGVYNEQFF; DNA: TGTGCCACCAGTGATGGACTAGCGGGAGTCTACAATGAGCAGTTCTTC
J: TRBJ2-1; D: TRBD2; V: TRBV4-2; length: 16; size: -; CDR3: CASSQDVTSGRDEQFF; DNA: TGTGCCAGCAGCCAAGATGTGACTAGCGGGAGAGATGAGCAGTTCTTC
J: TRBJ2-1; D: TRBD2; V: TRBV11-2; length: 15; size: many; CDR3: CASSLGLAGGGEQFF; DNA: TGTGCCAGCAGCTTGGGACTAGCGGGAGGTGGTGAGCAGTTCTTC
J: TRBJ2-5; D: -; V: TRBV7-2; length: 15; size: few; CDR3: CASSPTTTQQETQYF; DNA: TGTGCCAGCAGCCCGACGACGACACAGCAAGAGACCCAGTACTTC
J: TRBJ2-3; D: -; V: TRBV7-8; length: 15; size: few; CDR3: CASSLAGSPTDTQYF; DNA: TGTGCCAGCAGCTTAGCGGGGTCCCCCACAGATACGCAGTATTTT
J: TRBJ2-3; D: -; V: TRBV5-1; length: 14; size: many; CDR3: CASSLSGSGDTQYF; DNA: TGCGCCAGCAGCTTGTCAGGGTCCGGTGATACGCAGTATTTT
J: TRBJ1-1; D: -; V: TRBV29-1; length: 13; size: few; CDR3: CSVERRLNTEAFF; DNA: TGCAGCGTTGAACGCAGATTGAACACTGAAGCTTTCTTT
J: TRBJ1-6; D: -; V: TRBV14; length: 14; size: few; CDR3: CASSPNRVNSPLHF; DNA: TGTGCCAGCAGCCCGAACAGGGTGAATTCACCCCTCCACTTT
J: TRBJ1-1; D: TRBD1; V: TRBV9; length: 15; size: many; CDR3: CASSVEGQGYTEAFF; DNA: TGTGCCAGCAGCGTTGAGGGACAGGGCTACACTGAAGCTTTCTTT
J: TRBJ2-7; D: TRBD2; V: TRBV3-1; length: 17; size: -; CDR3: CASSQGLPSGHSYEQYF; DNA: TGTGCCAGCAGCCAAGGTTTGCCTAGCGGTCACTCCTACGAGCAGTACTTC
J: TRBJ2-1; D: -; V: TRBV20-1; length: 19; size: -; CDR3: CSASVGGGNTSHSYNEQFF; DNA: TGCAGTGCTAGTGTAGGGGGGGGGAATACTTCTCACTCCTACAATGAGCAGTTCTTC
J: TRBJ1-4; D: -; V: TRBV5-1; length: 16; size: few; CDR3: CASSLHGGIANEKLFF; DNA: TGCGCCAGCAGCTTGCACGGAGGGATCGCTAATGAAAAACTGTTTTTT
J: TRBJ2-7; D: TRBD1; V: TRBV4-3; length: 15; size: -; CDR3: CASSQGYRGLYEQYF; DNA: TGCGCCAGCAGCCAAGGTTACAGGGGGCTCTACGAGCAGTACTTC
J: TRBJ2-5; D: TRBD2; V: TRBV2; length: 13; size: few; CDR3: CASSGTRLETQYF; DNA: TGTGCCAGCAGCGGGACTAGGTTGGAGACCCAGTACTTC